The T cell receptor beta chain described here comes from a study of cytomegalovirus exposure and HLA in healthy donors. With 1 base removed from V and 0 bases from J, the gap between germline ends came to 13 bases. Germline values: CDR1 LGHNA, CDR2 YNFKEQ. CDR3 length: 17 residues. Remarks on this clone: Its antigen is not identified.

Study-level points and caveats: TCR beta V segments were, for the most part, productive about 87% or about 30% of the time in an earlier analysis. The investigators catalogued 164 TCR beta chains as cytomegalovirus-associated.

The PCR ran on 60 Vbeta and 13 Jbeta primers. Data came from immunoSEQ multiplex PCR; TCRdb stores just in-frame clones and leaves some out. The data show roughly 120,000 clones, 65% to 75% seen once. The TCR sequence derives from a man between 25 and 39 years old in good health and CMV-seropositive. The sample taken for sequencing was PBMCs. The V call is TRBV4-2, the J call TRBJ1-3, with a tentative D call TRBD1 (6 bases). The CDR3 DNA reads TGTGCCAGCAGCCAAGCTGGGGCAGGGGTCTCTGGAAACACCATATATTTT. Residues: CASSQAGAGVSGNTIYF.